This T cell receptor (beta chain) was retrieved from a study of long-term antiretroviral therapy in people with HIV. Only a few counts were recorded for this clone. The same CDR3 can be traced to other DNA sequences in this sample. Germline loops: CDR1 SQVTM, CDR2 ANQGSEA. The CDR3 contains 12 residues. V lost 3 bases and J 1 base, leaving 7 bases between the germline ends. This was the immunoSEQ v3.0 assay at survey level. Profiling relied on immunoSEQ multiplex PCR, and the TCRdb table lists in-frame clones only, not all of them. The sample lists 14,000 or so clones; around 90% were seen once. Sequences were derived from unsorted PBMCs, sampled 6.2 years after starting antiretroviral therapy. The TCR comes from a man aged 35 to 55 with HIV. The rearrangement links TRBV29-1 to TRBJ2-7; TRBD1 is a possible D gene (6 bases). For the CDR3, the DNA is TGCAGCGTTGACACAGGGTCCTACGAGCAGTACTTC. It yields the protein CSVDTGSYEQYF.